This T cell receptor (beta chain) originates from a study of T cells in Graves' hyperthyroidism and ophthalmopathy. What was amplified from RNA transcripts were TCR beta CDR3 regions. The HTBI primer set drove a first-round RT-PCR of the TCR CDR3. One entry per CDR3 protein results from TCRdb running MiXCR on the multiplex PCR reads. The data contain 300,000 to 500,000 distinct CDR3 sequences, over 12% of them singletons. This clonotype was recorded at least ten times. Germline-derived CDR1 and CDR2 are MNHEY and SMNVEV (reference sequence). Trimming took 4 bases from V and 0 from J, leaving 12 bases between them. CDR3 length: 15 residues.

Sequencing was carried out using blood. The sequence came from a man in his fifties with Graves' ophthalmopathy. The gene calls are TRBV27 and TRBJ1-2; D remains ambiguous. CDR3 sequence reads: CASSSSGLPNYGYTF. DNA for the CDR3: TGTGCCAGCAGTTCATCAGGTTTACCTAACTATGGCTACACCTTC.